The T cell receptor (beta chain) under discussion was sequenced for a study of shared clonotypes between healthy human individuals. Under the authors' procedure: Junction-only immunoSEQ sequences carried no quality scores, so filtering differed. Only in-frame clones appear in the TCRdb table, and some are missing; sequencing was by immunoSEQ multiplex PCR. That table gives V, J and clone size, and the DNA gave D and trimming. The table shows about 2.3 million clones, with just under 95% occurring only once. This clone was recorded only once. This sample includes further DNA sequences coding for the same CDR3. Subsets obtained from CD4+ cells comprised CD45RA+ naive and CD45RA-negative memory cells. Germline-derived CDR1 and CDR2 are SGHRS and YFSETQ. The germline V and J ends were trimmed by 0 bases and 6 bases, with 5 bases remaining between them. The CDR3 is made up of 12 amino acids.

The clonotype was recovered from a man between 18 and 35 years old in good health. Some clones in this sample may be carry-over from other donors' samples. This chain links TRBV5-1 with TRBJ2-3; D ambiguous. Sequencing was done on a sample of naive CD4+ T cells from PBMCs. Subset: CD45RA+ positively selected. CDR3 in amino acids: CASSLGWDTQYF. CDR3 DNA: TGCGCCAGCAGCTTGGGTTGGGATACGCAGTATTTT.